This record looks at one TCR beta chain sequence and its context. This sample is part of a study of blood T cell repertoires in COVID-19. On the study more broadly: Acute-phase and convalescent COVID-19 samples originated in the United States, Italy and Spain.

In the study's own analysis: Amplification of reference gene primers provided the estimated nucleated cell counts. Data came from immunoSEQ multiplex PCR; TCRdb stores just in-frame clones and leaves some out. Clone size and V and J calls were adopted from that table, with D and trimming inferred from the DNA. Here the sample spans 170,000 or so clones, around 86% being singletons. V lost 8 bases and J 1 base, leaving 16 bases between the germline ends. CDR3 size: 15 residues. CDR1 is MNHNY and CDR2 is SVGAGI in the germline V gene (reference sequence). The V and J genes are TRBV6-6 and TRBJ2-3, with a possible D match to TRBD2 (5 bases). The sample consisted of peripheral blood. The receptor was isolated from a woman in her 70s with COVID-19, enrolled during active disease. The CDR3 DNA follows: TGTGCCAGCTCGGAGGTTTACTCTCGCACAGATACGCAGTATTTT. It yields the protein CASSEVYSRTDTQYF.